This is a list of T cell receptor beta chains from one sample in a study of cytomegalovirus exposure and HLA in healthy donors. Using immunoSEQ multiplex PCR, the repertoire was profiled, and TCRdb retains in-frame clones only, with some absent. The repertoire holds about 90,000 clones, with 75% to 80% as singletons. The specimen was PBMCs. These receptors all stem from a woman in her forties in good health and CMV-seropositive. CDR3s include the opening cysteine and the closing phenylalanine or tryptophan.

TRBV5-1	TRBJ2-7	CASSLAGEAHHEQYF
TRBV19	TRBJ2-2	CAVSGTGFSGELFF
TRBV10-3	TRBJ2-3	CAISGMGGNTDTQYF
TRBV10-2	TRBJ2-1	CASFTPGQGSYNEQFF
TRBV18	TRBJ1-2	CASSPIQSGYTF
TRBV5-5	TRBJ2-5	CASSSQSSSLFLDF
TRBV6-6	TRBJ1-4	CASSSQGSVLEKLFF
TRBV29-1	TRBJ2-5	CSVSGRGGRQETQYF
TRBV29-1	TRBJ1-2	CSVVLRRTHRGSYGYTF
TRBV4-1	TRBJ2-1	CASSQVGSRDLEFF
TRBV14	TRBJ1-4	CASSQDQTGPSGKLFF
TRBV19	TRBJ1-5	CASSEFQENQPQHF
TRBV27	TRBJ2-1	CASSLQLANEQFF
TRBV13	TRBJ1-5	CASSLQGGVSQPQHF
TRBV7-9	TRBJ2-3	CASSLEGAGADTQYF
TRBV15	TRBJ2-7	CATSRGASGEQYF
TRBV9	TRBJ2-1	CASSSDLVEQFF
TRBV6-5	TRBJ2-5	CASRKSGGETQYF
TRBV27	TRBJ2-7	CATQSGSALGYEQYF
TRBV11-3	TRBJ2-7	CASSVTASSYEQYF
TRBV5-4	TRBJ2-6	CASSYGQLEGSGANVLTF
TRBV30	TRBJ2-7	CAWRGPTYYEQYF